This TCR beta chain comes out of a study of blood T cell repertoires in COVID-19. V gave up 4 bases and J gave up 7 bases, with 13 bases separating them. The germline CDR1 and CDR2 sequences are LNHDA and SQIVND (reference sequence). The CDR3 spans 14 residues. Method: immunoSEQ multiplex PCR; TCRdb's copy keeps in-frame clones and lacks some. The sample has 20,000 to 25,000 clones, around 90% seen once. This clone was detected once. This chain links TRBV19 with TRBJ1-4; TRBD1 might be the D (5 bases). This clonotype originated in a man in his 70s with acute or convalescent COVID-19. Input material: peripheral blood. The CDR3 spells CASSTNGQFEKLFF. In DNA, the CDR3 is TGTGCCAGTAGTACGAACGGACAATTTGAAAAACTGTTTTTT.